These T cell receptor beta chains were read from a single sample in a study of cytomegalovirus exposure and HLA in healthy donors. The method was immunoSEQ multiplex PCR; TCRdb's version includes in-frame clones alone and lacks a portion of them. The sample lists fewer than 200,000 clones; 84% were seen once. Sequences were obtained from PBMCs. These receptor sequences come from a man aged 25-45 years in good health and CMV-seronegative. Both conserved end residues are part of each CDR3.

j_call v_call cdr3_aa
TRBJ2-7 TRBV5-1 CASSLGSGLSYEQYF
TRBJ2-3 TRBV7-6 CASSLGAGGSTDTQYF
TRBJ2-2 TRBV11-2 CASSFPVESGELFF
TRBJ2-5 TRBV30 CAWSVQGVGQETQYF
TRBJ1-2 TRBV6-6 CASSLDRYYGYTF
TRBJ2-5 TRBV4-2 CASSQPGTSGGAGETQYF
TRBJ2-7 TRBV5-1 CASRSTLGAGINEQYF
TRBJ2-7 TRBV7-9 CATRWGGQYEQYF
TRBJ1-1 TRBV2 CASSWTGGPSEAFF
TRBJ1-1 TRBV12-5 CASGLVGTGTNTEAFF
TRBJ2-5 TRBV5-1 CASRDQETQYF
TRBJ2-3 TRBV5-1 CASSLGGFTDTQYF
TRBJ2-2 TRBV6-5 CASRLTPSNTGELFF
TRBJ1-1 TRBV5-1 CASSLGTGFTEAFF
TRBJ1-6 TRBV2 CASSVEGGAPLHF
TRBJ2-1 TRBV15 CATRMGQGFYPGQFF
TRBJ1-1 TRBV27 CASSDIANTEAFF
TRBJ2-1 TRBV6-5 CASSSGTAEQFF
TRBJ1-1 TRBV5-4 CASSSIMTGGTEAFF
TRBJ1-5 TRBV19 CASSGQGPLRQHF
TRBJ1-2 TRBV12-5 CASARSGGGGYTF
TRBJ1-6 TRBV5-1 CASSEGGSYNSPLHF